The 24 T cell receptor beta chains below come from one sample, sequenced in a study of regulatory T cells in long-lasting Graves disease. Time point in this sample: newly diagnosed GD, antithyroid drugs for less than 3 months. Extracted PBMC RNA gave rise to the TCR library. Arm-PCR of CDR3 regions and iRepertoire HTBI primers were used to build TCR beta libraries. From the multiplex PCR reads, TCRdb called clonotypes with MiXCR, one entry per CDR3 protein. The profile shows a few hundred thousand distinct CDR3 sequences, around 17% of them singletons. The sample also formed part of further work on T cells in Graves' hyperthyroidism and ophthalmopathy.

The material was peripheral blood mononuclear cells (PBMCs), obtained at new diagnosis, from a patient treated with antithyroid drugs. These receptors all come from a woman aged 18-29 years with Graves disease.

There are many counts of this clonotype. The chain combines TRBV29-1 with TRBJ2-5; TRBD1 aligns across 8 bases. The CDR3 extends over 12 amino acids. Germline V CDR1 and CDR2: SQVTM, ANQGSEA. Trimming took 6 bases from V and 4 from J; bases not matched to a gene: 4. Here the CDR3 DNA reads TGCAGCGTCGGAACAGGGGGAGAGACCCAGTACTTC. This encodes CSVGTGGETQYF.

CDR3 DNA: TGTGCCAGCAGCTCGGGGGGGGGCTATAATGAAAAACTGTTTTTT. It codes for CASSSGGGYNEKLFF. V usage is TRBV9 and J usage is TRBJ1-4, with D possibly TRBD1 on 6 matching bases. V was pared by 4 bases and J by 4 bases, with 14 bases between. From germline, CDR1 is SGDLS and CDR2 YYNGEE. CDR3 length: 15 amino acids. The complete variable domain, with remaining parts taken from reference TRBV9 and TRBJ1-4, reads DSGVTQTPKHLITATGQRVTLRCSPRSGDLSVYWYQQSLDQGLQFLIQYYNGEERAKGNILERFSAQQFPDLHSELNLSSLELGDSALYFCASSSGGGYNEKLFFGSGTQLSVL.

Regarding this clonotype: One junction end disagrees with the germline gene, perhaps due to a read error. This chain's CDR3 is CASSTFLGQGFSFF. In DNA form, the CDR3 reads TGTGCCAGCAGCACCTTTCTGGGACAGGGGTTTTCCTTCTTC. The chain links TRBV5-4 to TRBJ1-2; TRBD1 matches 10 bases. CDR1 and CDR2 (germline): SGHNT, YYREEE (reference sequence). The CDR3 has 14 amino acids.

The chain links TRBV5-1 to TRBJ2-5; TRBD1 agrees at 7 bases. The germline gives CDR1 SGHRS, CDR2 YFSETQ. J lost 1 base, V lost 0 bases, and 0 bases had no gene match. The CDR3 spans 14 residues. The CDR3 loop reads CASSLGDSQETQYF. The CDR3 DNA reads TGCGCCAGCAGCTTGGGGGACAGCCAAGAGACCCAGTACTTC.

In its sample, this clonotype was seen many times. V gene TRBV10-1 combines with J gene TRBJ2-3; D is ambiguous. The CDR3 loop spans 15 amino acids. CDR1 WNHNN and CDR2 SYGVQD come from the germline V gene (reference sequence). V was clipped by 0 bases and J by 0 bases, with 7 bases between them. CDR3 in amino acids: CASSESIGSTDTQYF. The CDR3 DNA is TGCGCCAGCAGTGAGTCTATCGGGAGCACAGATACGCAGTATTTT.

In this sample, this clonotype turned up many times. V gene TRBV11-2 combines with J gene TRBJ2-2; D possibly corresponds to TRBD2 (5 bases). Per germline, CDR1 SGHAT and CDR2 FQNNGV. The CDR3 has 15 amino acids. V lost 5 bases, J lost 5 bases, and 15 bases lay in between. In nucleotides, the CDR3 is TGTGCCAGCAGCATGGACGGGATATGGACCGGGGAGCTGTTTTTT. This encodes CASSMDGIWTGELFF.

The table lists this clonotype with many counts. The chain is built from TRBV7-8 and TRBJ2-7, with TRBD2 identical over 10 bases. Germline-derived CDR1 and CDR2 are SGHVS and FQNEAQ. The CDR3 has 15 amino acids. The V and J ends lost 0 bases and 5 bases, in that order; junction bases with no gene match: 4. CDR3 nucleotide sequence: TGTGCCAGCAGCTTAGCGGCTAGCGGGAGCCACGAGCAGTACTTC. This gives the protein CASSLAASGSHEQYF. The full variable domain, rest sourced from reference TRBV7-8 and TRBJ2-7, is GAGVSQSPRYKVAKRGQDVALRCDPISGHVSLFWYQQALGQGPEFLTYFQNEAQLDKSGLPSDRFFAERPEGSVSTLKIQRTQQEDSAVYLCASSLAASGSHEQYFGPGTRLTVT.

This clonotype was recorded many times. The V gene is TRBV28, the J gene TRBJ1-4; 9 bases line up with TRBD1. The J segment lost 8 bases and the V segment lost 8 bases, leaving 15 bases of the junction unmatched. Germline V lookup: CDR1 MDHEN, CDR2 SYDVKM. CDR3 length: 16 residues. CDR3 region: CASFDRGRRRKEKLFF. CDR3 nucleotides: TGTGCCAGCTTTGACAGGGGGAGGCGGAGGAAGGAAAAACTGTTTTTT.

A few counts support this clonotype. The chain has TRBV20-1 and TRBJ1-6; TRBD1 is a possible D gene (5 bases). The CDR3 sequence is 16 residues long. The germline V gene has CDR1 DFQATT and CDR2 SNEGSKA (reference sequence). V was cut by 1 base and J by 9 bases, with 19 bases left in between. The CDR3 is CSARVSGRVFGSPLHF. DNA of the CDR3: TGCAGTGCTAGAGTCTCAGGGCGCGTATTCGGTTCACCCCTCCACTTT.

The rearrangement uses TRBV11-1 and TRBJ1-4, with D maybe TRBD1 (6 bases). V was clipped by 0 bases and J by 8 bases, with 10 bases between them. CDR3 size: 14 residues. Germline values: CDR1 SGHAT, CDR2 FQDESV (reference sequence). CDR3 loop: CASSLARGNEKLFF. As DNA, the CDR3 is TGTGCCAGCAGCTTAGCCAGGGGCAACGAAAAACTGTTTTTT. Variable domain in full (rest from reference TRBV11-1 and TRBJ1-4): EAEVAQSPRYKITEKSQAVAFWCDPISGHATLYWYRQILGQGPELLVQFQDESVVDDSQLPKDRFSAERLKGVDSTLKIQPAELGDSAMYLCASSLARGNEKLFFGSGTQLSVL.

This clonotype was seen a handful of times. The CDR3 spells CASRSRDRAYEQYF. In DNA, the CDR3 is TGTGCCAGCAGAAGCCGGGACAGAGCGTACGAGCAGTACTTC. The gene calls are TRBV6-1 and TRBJ2-7; 7 nucleotides match TRBD1. Trimming took 6 bases from V and 4 from J; bases not matched to a gene: 9. There are 14 residues in the CDR3. CDR1 is MNHNS and CDR2 is SASEGT in the germline V gene.

This clonotype was seen a few times. V is TRBV27 and J is TRBJ1-5; D possibly corresponds to TRBD1 (6 bases). This CDR3 spans 18 amino acids. V lost 5 bases, J lost 0 bases, and 20 bases lay in between. Germline assignment: CDR1 MNHEY and CDR2 SMNVEV (reference sequence). CDR3 sequence (DNA): TGTGCCAGCAGTCCGCGGGCCCTAGGGGGGCGTAGCAATCAGCCCCAGCATTTT. Its protein is CASSPRALGGRSNQPQHF.

The V gene is TRBV5-1, the J gene TRBJ2-7; 7 nucleotides match TRBD1. V lost 2 bases, J lost 6 bases, and 5 bases stayed unmatched. CDR3 size: 13 residues. The germline V gene encodes CDR1 SGHRS and CDR2 YFSETQ. CDR3 in DNA: TGCGCCAGCAGCTTTGCCCCAGGGGGCGAGCAGTACTTC. Its translation is CASSFAPGGEQYF.

About this clonotype itself: The likely explanation is a read error, given a far larger clone one base away. The gene calls are TRBV13 and TRBJ2-3; 7 positions match TRBD2. The J call could be wrong; TRBJ2-7 is a better fit for the DNA end. CDR1 PRHDT and CDR2 FYEKMQ come from the germline V gene (reference sequence). The CDR3 consists of 12 residues. The CDR3 bases are TGTGCCAGCAGCCCTAGCGGAAATGAGCAGTACTTC. This gives the protein CASSPSGNEQYF.

This clonotype was detected many times. V and J are TRBV12-3 or TRBV12-4 and TRBJ2-3; D possibly corresponds to TRBD2 (6 bases). V lost 7 bases and J 3 bases, leaving 17 bases between the germline ends. The CDR3 spans 15 residues. CDR3 loop: CASTLGSGVTDTQYF. The DNA of the CDR3 is TGTGCCAGCACCTTGGGGTCGGGAGTGACAGATACGCAGTATTTT.

This clonotype has at least ten counts. The V gene is TRBV18, the J gene TRBJ1-5, with a tentative D call TRBD1 (5 bases). With 5 bases removed from V and 1 base from J, the gap between germline ends came to 15 bases. The V gene's germline CDR1 is KGHSH and CDR2 LQKENI. The CDR3 is made up of 16 amino acids. CDR3 DNA: TGTGCCAGCTCAGCAAAGGGACGCCAAAGCAATCAGCCCCAGCATTTT. Its protein is CASSAKGRQSNQPQHF. The complete variable domain, with remaining parts taken from reference TRBV18 and TRBJ1-5, reads NAGVMQNPRHLVRRRGQEARLRCSPMKGHSHVYWYRQLPEEGLKFMVYLQKENIIDESGMPKERFSAEFPKEGPSILRIQQVVRGDSAAYFCASSAKGRQSNQPQHFGDGTRLSIL.

This clonotype was seen many times. The chain links TRBV7-2 to TRBJ2-3; no clear D. Germline V gene data show CDR1 as SGHTA and CDR2 as FQGNSA. The V end lost 3 bases, the J end lost 7 bases, and 5 bases lay between the germline ends. This CDR3 region has 11 residues. The CDR3 DNA sequence: TGTGCCAGCAGCTTTAGTAATACGCAGTATTTT. This codes for CASSFSNTQYF.

This clonotype came up many times. This sequence joins TRBV18 and TRBJ2-1; TRBD1 matches 9 bases. V trimming: 1 base; J trimming: 9 bases; junction bases outside the gene matches: 7. Per the germline V gene, CDR1 is KGHSH and CDR2 is LQKENI. There are 15 residues in the CDR3. The DNA for the CDR3 is TGTGCCAGCTCACCACGACAGGGGGATACCAGTGAGCAGTTCTTC. Translating it yields CASSPRQGDTSEQFF. The full variable domain, completed using reference TRBV18 and TRBJ2-1, is NAGVMQNPRHLVRRRGQEARLRCSPMKGHSHVYWYRQLPEEGLKFMVYLQKENIIDESGMPKERFSAEFPKEGPSILRIQQVVRGDSAAYFCASSPRQGDTSEQFFGPGTRLTVL.

Only a few counts were recorded for this clonotype. The chain links TRBV11-3 to TRBJ2-1; D is uncertain. The V gene lost 0 bases and the J gene lost 8 bases, with 11 bases spanning the gap. Germline CDR1 and CDR2: SGHNT and YENEEA. This CDR3 has 14 amino acids. CDR3 sequence (DNA): TGTGCCAGCAGCTTAGAAAATTCCGGAGATGAGCAGTTCTTC. Its protein product is CASSLENSGDEQFF. The complete variable domain, with remaining parts taken from reference TRBV11-3 and TRBJ2-1, reads EAGVVQSPRYKIIEKKQPVAFWCNPISGHNTLYWYLQNLGQGPELLIRYENEEAVDDSQLPKDRFSAERLKGVDSTLKIQPAELGDSAVYLCASSLENSGDEQFFGPGTRLTVL.

This clonotype has just a few counts. The rearrangement links TRBV6-1 to TRBJ2-3; D remains unclear. The CDR3 runs 13 residues. Germline values: CDR1 MNHNS, CDR2 SASEGT. V dropped 8 bases and J dropped 4 bases, with 13 bases sitting between them. The CDR3 sequence is CASRAIMADTQYF. Written as DNA, the CDR3 is TGTGCCAGCCGGGCTATCATGGCAGATACGCAGTATTTT.

This clonotype appeared a few times. The chain joins TRBV12-3 or TRBV12-4 to TRBJ1-5; D uncertain. V shed 6 bases and J shed 4 bases, with 10 bases lying between them. The CDR3 is made up of 13 amino acids. The CDR3 spells CASSQIRNQPQHF. CDR3 DNA sequence: TGTGCCAGCAGCCAAATCAGAAATCAGCCCCAGCATTTT.

This clonotype was observed many times. The rearrangement joins TRBV11-3 to TRBJ2-7; possibly TRBD2 for D (6 bases). V was cut by 5 bases and J by 3 bases, with 11 bases left in between. Germline loops: CDR1 SGHNT, CDR2 YENEEA. CDR3 length: 13 residues. This chain's CDR3 is CASSRLVNYEQYF. DNA for the CDR3: TGTGCCAGCAGCCGACTAGTTAACTACGAGCAGTACTTC.

This chain connects TRBV6-1 to TRBJ2-1, with 7 bases that match TRBD1. V shed 6 bases and J 1 base; nucleotides not matched to a gene: 9. Germline V gene data show CDR1 as MNHNS and CDR2 as SASEGT. CDR3 size: 16 residues. This CDR3 is CASRGRQGISYNEQFF. For the CDR3, the DNA is TGTGCCAGCAGGGGGAGACAGGGTATTTCCTACAATGAGCAGTTCTTC.

Note on this clonotype: With only one base between it and a far larger clone, this is likely a read error. This chain uses TRBV6-2 or TRBV6-3 with TRBJ2-2; D might be TRBD1 (5 bases). V lost 8 bases and J 0 bases, leaving 10 bases between the germline ends. CDR3 length equals 14 residues. In germline, CDR1 is MNHEY, CDR2 SVGEGT. The CDR3 sequence: CASGREPNTGELFF. CDR3 in DNA: TGTGCCAGCGGCAGGGAACCGAACACCGGGGAGCTGTTTTTT.